This T cell receptor (beta chain) was documented in a study of blood T cell repertoires in COVID-19. In the original processing: By means of reference gene primer amplification, nucleated cell counts were estimated. Here immunoSEQ multiplex PCR was the method, and the copy in TCRdb shows in-frame clones only, minus some. The V and J calls and clone size come from that table; D and trimming were worked out from the DNA. The sample carries 150,000 to 200,000 clones, around 85% recorded once. The CDR3 is 13 residues long. In germline, CDR1 is MNHEY, CDR2 SMNVEV (reference sequence). The V segment lost 8 bases and the J segment 4 bases; nucleotides outside the gene matches: 7.

The rearrangement links TRBV27 to TRBJ2-5, with 7 bases aligning to TRBD2. Sequencing was done on a sample of peripheral blood. The sequence came from a man aged 45-65 years who had recovered from COVID-19. The CDR3 loop reads CASSSIAGETQYF. Here the CDR3 DNA reads TGTGCCAGCTCCTCCATAGCGGGAGAGACCCAGTACTTC.